The clone carrying this TCR beta chain was seen many times. This specimen comes from a study of T cells after yellow fever vaccination. Germline lookup yields CDR1 MNHEY and CDR2 SVGAGI. The CDR3 length is 16 residues. V was pared by 2 bases and J by 5 bases, with 18 bases between. TCRdb redid the calling of the 5' RACE reads with MiXCR, one entry per CDR3 protein. The sample holds some 320,000 distinct CDR3 sequences, approximately 4.5% seen once. This specimen consisted of PBMCs, obtained 15 days after the yellow fever booster vaccination. The source of this sequence is a young man who received the YFV17D yellow fever vaccine. The chain has TRBV6-5 and TRBJ1-1; D perhaps matches TRBD1 (6 bases). In nucleotides, the CDR3 is TGTGCCAGCAGTTACCTTCATGGGGGCGGTGGGACTGAAGCTTTCTTT. As protein: CASSYLHGGGGTEAFF.